These T cell receptor beta chains were read from a single sample in a study of blood T cells in healthy people across ages. TCRdb reprocessed the 5' RACE reads via MiXCR and lists one record per CDR3 protein. This repertoire shows 850,000 to 950,000 distinct CDR3 sequences, more than 25% found once; its top ten account for approximately 15%. The specimen was blood. These receptors all come from an elderly woman in good health. Both conserved end residues are part of each CDR3. The order of the fields is V gene, J gene, clone size, D gene, CDR3 DNA, CDR3 protein. A D gene is named only where the DNA matches it firmly. Not every row has a clone size; where given, it reads once, few, many or a size class.

TRBV5-4	TRBJ2-5	many	NA	TGTGCCAGCAGTCCGCGTGGGCAAGAGACCCAGTACTTC	CASSPRGQETQYF
TRBV27	TRBJ2-4	many	NA	TGTGCCAGCAGTTTAGAGGGCAGGGGAGCCAAAAACATTCAGTACTTC	CASSLEGRGAKNIQYF
TRBV20-1	TRBJ1-5	NA	NA	TGCAGTGCTAGAGATCCCAGGGCCCAACTCGTCAATCAGCCCCAGCATTTT	CSARDPRAQLVNQPQHF
TRBV7-2	TRBJ2-7	NA	TRBD1	TGTGCCAGCAGCTTGGGACAGGGATCTGAGTACGAGCAGTACTTC	CASSLGQGSEYEQYF
TRBV10-3	TRBJ1-5	many	NA	TGTGCCATCAGTGCCGACAGGCGCAATCAGCCCCAGCATTTT	CAISADRRNQPQHF
TRBV12-3/TRBV12-4	TRBJ2-7	NA	TRBD2	TGTGCCAGCAGTTTGTCTACTAGCGTGTACGAGCAGTACTTC	CASSLSTSVYEQYF
TRBV21-1	TRBJ1-5	NA	NA	TGTGCCAGCGAACTGACAGGGTTGAATAGCAATCAGCCCCAGCATTTT	CASELTGLNSNQPQHF
TRBV11-2	TRBJ1-2	many	NA	TGTGCCAGCAGCTTTTCCAGGGCTTCTGGCTACACCTTC	CASSFSRASGYTF
TRBV2	TRBJ1-2	many	TRBD1	TGTGCCAGCAGCGCGATCAGGGGGCCTAACTATGGCTACACCTTC	CASSAIRGPNYGYTF
TRBV3-1	TRBJ2-6	many	NA	TGTGCCAGCAGCCAAGACTTACGGTACTCTGGGGCCAACGTCCTGACTTTC	CASSQDLRYSGANVLTF
TRBV3-1	TRBJ1-4	few	TRBD1	TGTGCCGGCAGCCAACTCGAAGGGCTCGGGACAGGGTCTGAAAAACTGTTTTTT	CAGSQLEGLGTGSEKLFF
TRBV20-1	TRBJ2-5	many	NA	TGCAGTGCCAATCGAGCAGTAGGAGAAGAGACCCAGTACTTC	CSANRAVGEETQYF
TRBV19	TRBJ2-5	NA	TRBD1	TGTGCCAGTAGTATGCCGACAGGGAATACCGAGACCCAGTACTTC	CASSMPTGNTETQYF
TRBV20-1	TRBJ1-2	many	NA	TGCAGTGCTAGTAGGGCAGCTAATAACTATGGCTACACCTTC	CSASRAANNYGYTF
TRBV12-3/TRBV12-4	TRBJ1-1	few	NA	TGTGCCAGCAGTTTAAGTGGGGGAAGGGCGGCGGCGGCTTTCTTT	CASSLSGGRAAAAFF
TRBV21-1	TRBJ2-5	many	NA	TGTGCCAGCAACCCGCGGGGGGGCGGTCGAGAGACCCAGTACTTC	CASNPRGGGRETQYF
TRBV6-1	TRBJ2-2	NA	TRBD1	TGTGCCAGCAGTAAACAGGGGGCCTGGATAACCGGGGAGCTGTTTTTT	CASSKQGAWITGELFF
TRBV7-8	TRBJ2-7	many	NA	TGTGCCAGCAGCTTTCGGAGCTACGAGCAGTACTTC	CASSFRSYEQYF
TRBV6-5	TRBJ2-3	few	NA	TGTGCCAGCAGTTATCGGTCCCACACAGATACGCAGTATTTT	CASSYRSHTDTQYF
TRBV6-1	TRBJ2-7	many	TRBD1	TGTGCCAGCAGTGAACGGGACAGGGTCCCCTACGAGCAGTACTTC	CASSERDRVPYEQYF
TRBV7-2	TRBJ2-5	many	NA	TGTGCCAGCAGCTCCCGGACAATAGCGAACCAAGAGACCCAGTACTTC	CASSSRTIANQETQYF
TRBV3-1	TRBJ2-7	NA	TRBD2	TGTGCCAGCAGCCACGACAGCGGGGGGGCTTACGAGCAGTACTTC	CASSHDSGGAYEQYF
TRBV10-3	TRBJ1-2	few	NA	TGTGCCATCAGTGAGTCAGGGGAGCGCTATGGCTACACCTTC	CAISESGERYGYTF
TRBV6-2/TRBV6-3	TRBJ2-3	NA	TRBD1	TGTGCCAGCAGTTACTCGGACAGGAGCCCCTTATCTAGCACAGATACGCAGTATTTT	CASSYSDRSPLSSTDTQYF
TRBV27	TRBJ2-1	many	NA	TGTGCCAGCAGGCCGGGGCTAGTGGATGAGCAGTTCTTC	CASRPGLVDEQFF
TRBV5-1	TRBJ2-5	NA	NA	TGCGCCAGCAGCTTGGCCGCGGCCGGGGGCCAAGAGACCCAGTACTTC	CASSLAAAGGQETQYF
TRBV6-6	TRBJ1-4	few	NA	TGTGCCAGCAGTTACTCGTGGGACGAGGGGAAACTGTTTTTT	CASSYSWDEGKLFF
TRBV13	TRBJ2-1	NA	NA	TGTGCCAGCAGCTTAGCAGGGACCGTTCACAATGAGCAGTTCTTC	CASSLAGTVHNEQFF
TRBV5-1	TRBJ2-1	NA	TRBD2	TGCGCCAGCAGCTTAAGCGGGGGGGCCTCTCAGGAGCAGTTCTTC	CASSLSGGASQEQFF
TRBV5-5	TRBJ1-1	few	NA	TGTGCCAGCAGCTGGATGGGAGACACTGAAGCTTTCTTT	CASSWMGDTEAFF
TRBV7-2	TRBJ1-4	few	NA	TGTGCCAGCAGCCCCGGGACGCGGGGGTCGGGACTGTTTTTT	CASSPGTRGSGLFF
TRBV7-2	TRBJ2-3	few	TRBD2	TGTGCCAGCAGCTTAAGCCCACTAGCGGGGTCCGTCGATACGCAGTATTTT	CASSLSPLAGSVDTQYF
TRBV5-6	TRBJ2-1	NA	NA	TGTGCCAGCAGCTTGGGGCAGGGGCAAGAGACCCAGTTCTTC	CASSLGQGQETQFF
TRBV11-2	TRBJ1-2	once	NA	TGTGCCAGCAGCTTATCCGGCAGTACCTATGGCTACACCTTC	CASSLSGSTYGYTF
TRBV6-5	TRBJ2-4	NA	TRBD2	TGTGCCAGCAGTCCGGGACTAGCGTTAGCCAAAAACATTCAGTACTTC	CASSPGLALAKNIQYF
TRBV20-1	TRBJ1-4	few	NA	TGCAGTGCTCCCCGGGCAGGGGATGAAAAACTGTTTTTT	CSAPRAGDEKLFF
TRBV12-3/TRBV12-4	TRBJ1-2	many	TRBD1	TGTGCCAGCAGTTTATACAGGGGGGAAGGCGGCTACACCTTC	CASSLYRGEGGYTF
TRBV9	TRBJ2-3	NA	TRBD1	TGTGCCAGCAGCGTAGACCCGGACAGGGGATTGATGAGCTCCTACAATGAGCAGTATTTT	CASSVDPDRGLMSSYNEQYF
TRBV2	TRBJ2-7	NA	TRBD1	TGTGCCAGCAGCGACAGGGGGAGGTCCTACAATGAGCAGTACTTC	CASSDRGRSYNEQYF
TRBV6-2/TRBV6-3	TRBJ1-5	many	TRBD1	TGTGCCAGCAGACTAGCCAGGGGGGCCGTCAATCAGCCCCAGCATTTT	CASRLARGAVNQPQHF
TRBV7-2	TRBJ2-5	NA	TRBD2	TGTGCCAGCAGCTTAGCGGGACTAGCATGGGGTGAGGAGACCCAGTACTTC	CASSLAGLAWGEETQYF
TRBV28	TRBJ2-5	many	NA	TGTGCCAGCAGCCTGACTAGAGGTGCCCAGTACTTC	CASSLTRGAQYF
TRBV20-1	TRBJ2-1	many	TRBD2	TGCAGTGCTAGACGTAGCGGGGGGCCCCTTCGCCTCATTTCAAATGAGCAGTTCTTC	CSARRSGGPLRLISNEQFF
TRBV11-3	TRBJ2-6	NA	NA	TGTGCCAGCAGCCGATTGAGAGCCAACGTCCTGACTTTC	CASSRLRANVLTF
TRBV21-1	TRBJ2-7	NA	NA	TGTGCCAGCAGTTATTCGGGACTAGCGGGGGGGAGCTCCTACAATGAGCAGTACTTC	CASSYSGLAGGSSYNEQYF
TRBV7-6	TRBJ1-5	few	NA	TGTGCCAGCAGCGAGGGTTATGGCAATCAGCCCCAGCATTTT	CASSEGYGNQPQHF
TRBV12-3/TRBV12-4	TRBJ1-5	NA	NA	TGTGCCAGCAGTTTCTTACGAGTTCCGGGGAGCAATCAGCCCCAGCATTTT	CASSFLRVPGSNQPQHF
TRBV6-2/TRBV6-3	TRBJ2-5	many	NA	TGTGCCAGCACCCAGAGACGGATCCAAGAGACCCAGTACTTC	CASTQRRIQETQYF